What follows describes a single TCR beta chain. As yet, its antigen is unknown. This record belongs to a study of cytomegalovirus exposure and HLA in healthy donors. Regarding the study as a whole: In a later analysis, V- and J-gene trimming of beta chains associated with a DCLRE1C missense variant, replicated independently.

PCR was performed using 60 Vbeta and 13 Jbeta primers. The method was immunoSEQ multiplex PCR; TCRdb's version includes in-frame clones alone and lacks a portion of them. This sample yields roughly 120,000 clones, of which more than 75% are seen a single time; 1.5% to 2% belongs to the top ten. Trimming cost V 6 bases and J 1 base, with 13 bases left between them. Germline CDR1 and CDR2: LNHDA and SQIVND (reference sequence). The CDR3 spans 16 residues. The chain has TRBV19 and TRBJ2-6; D possibly corresponds to TRBD1 (7 bases). The receptor was isolated from a man between 35 and 55 years old in good health and CMV-seronegative. The sequenced material came from PBMCs. For the CDR3, the DNA is TGTGCCAGTAGGGTCAGGGGGGAGTCTGGGGCCAACGTCCTGACTTTC. It encodes CASRVRGESGANVLTF. Full variable domain (missing parts from reference TRBV19 and TRBJ2-6): DGGITQSPKYLFRKEGQNVTLSCEQNLNHDAMYWYRQDPGQGLRLIYYSQIVNDFQKGDIAEGYSVSREKKESFPLTVTSAQKNPTAFYLCASRVRGESGANVLTFGAGSRLTVL.